Below, 4 T cell receptor beta chains from the same sample are listed, as sequenced in a study of cytomegalovirus exposure and HLA in healthy donors. PCR was performed using 60 Vbeta and 13 Jbeta primers. Profiling relied on immunoSEQ multiplex PCR, and the TCRdb table lists in-frame clones only, not all of them. The table records about 98,000 clones, around 80% of them present only once. The sequencing input was PBMCs. All receptors come from a man aged 40-49 years in good health and CMV-seronegative.

This rearrangement joins TRBV19 to TRBJ2-4; perhaps TRBD2 as D (6 bases). CDR3 length: 13 residues. Per germline, CDR1 LNHDA and CDR2 SQIVND (reference sequence). Between the trimmed V and J ends, which lost 5 bases and 5 bases, there was a span of 10 bases. In DNA, the CDR3 is TGTGCCAGTAGTCTGTTAGCGGAAAACATTCAGTACTTC. Its translation: CASSLLAENIQYF.

This sequence joins TRBV6-5 and TRBJ2-2, with 7 bases lining up with TRBD1. This CDR3 has 14 amino acids. Germline values: CDR1 MNHEY, CDR2 SVGAGI. V lost 6 bases to trimming and J lost 5 bases; unmatched junction nucleotides: 6. In DNA, the CDR3 is TGTGCCAGCAGGAGACAGGGTTTAACCGGGGAGCTGTTTTTT. Encoded protein: CASRRQGLTGELFF.

This clone was seen just once. This chain uses TRBV4-2 with TRBJ1-1; a weak D match, TRBD1 (5 bases). Trimming shortened V by 1 base and J by 0 bases, and 6 bases separated the two germline ends. Germline CDR1 reads LGHNA; CDR2 reads YNFKEQ. The CDR3 is 14 residues long. CDR3 region: CASSQGQMNTEAFF. The DNA of the CDR3 is TGTGCCAGCAGCCAAGGACAGATGAACACTGAAGCTTTCTTT.

The chain joins TRBV11-2 to TRBJ1-1; 9 bases fit TRBD1. The J segment lost 1 base and the V segment lost 3 bases, leaving 6 bases of the junction unmatched. Per germline, CDR1 SGHAT and CDR2 FQNNGV. This CDR3 has 16 residues. The CDR3 protein is CASSFAPDRGNTEAFF. The CDR3, as DNA: TGTGCCAGCAGCTTTGCCCCGGACAGGGGGAACACTGAAGCTTTCTTT.